This TCR beta chain was sequenced in a study of human T cells and chemical hapten exposure. Background on the study: While the roughly 22-week study was under way, patients received diphenylcyclopropenone on the scalp every week.

The CDR3 is 12 residues long. V lost 4 bases, J lost 5 bases, and 2 bases stayed unmatched. Per germline, CDR1 SQVTM and CDR2 ANQGSEA. Time point of the sample: patch test 1, 2 weeks after DPC sensitization. As for treatment: therapeutic diphenylcyclopropenone sensitization with weekly scalp DPC. Using its own MiXCR run on the RACE reads, TCRdb lists one record per CDR3 protein. This table has just under 350,000 distinct CDR3 sequences, around 7% appearing once. This clonotype was observed a handful of times. Source: whole blood, taken in connection with sensitization to the hapten diphenylcyclopropenone (DPC). This TCR derives from a young woman with alopecia areata. Some clones in this sample may be carry-over from other donors' samples. The J gene is TRBJ2-1, the V gene TRBV29-1, with 7 bases matching TRBD1. CDR3 nucleotides: TGCAGCGTTGGACAGGGTGACAATGAGCAGTTCTTC. Amino acid sequence: CSVGQGDNEQFF.